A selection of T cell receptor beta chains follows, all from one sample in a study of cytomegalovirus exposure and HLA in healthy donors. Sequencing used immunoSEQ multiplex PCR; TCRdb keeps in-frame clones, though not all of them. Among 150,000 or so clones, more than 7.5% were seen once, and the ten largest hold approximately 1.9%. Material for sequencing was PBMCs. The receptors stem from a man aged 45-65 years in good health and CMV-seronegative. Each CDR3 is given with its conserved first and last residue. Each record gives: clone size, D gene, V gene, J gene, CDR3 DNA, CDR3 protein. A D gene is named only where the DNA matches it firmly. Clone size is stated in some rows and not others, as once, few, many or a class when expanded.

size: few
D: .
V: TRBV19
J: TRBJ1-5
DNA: TGTGCCAGTAACCTCTCTGGGGCCAATCAGCCCCAGCATTTT
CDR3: CASNLSGANQPQHF

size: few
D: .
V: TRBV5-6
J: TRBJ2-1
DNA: TGTGCCAGCAGCTCCGGGACCGGGAGCTCCTACAATGAGCAGTTCTTC
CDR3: CASSSGTGSSYNEQFF

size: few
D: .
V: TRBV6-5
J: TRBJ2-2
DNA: TGTGCCAGCAGTTACTCGGATCGGGGCGGGGAGCTGTTTTTT
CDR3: CASSYSDRGGELFF

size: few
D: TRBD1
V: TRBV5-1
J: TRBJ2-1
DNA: TGCGCCAGCAGTCTTGACAGGGGGAATGAGCAGTTCTTC
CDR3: CASSLDRGNEQFF

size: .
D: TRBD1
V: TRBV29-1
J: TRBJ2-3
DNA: TGCAGCGTTGATTGGGAGGGACAGGGGACAGATACGCAGTATTTT
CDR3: CSVDWEGQGTDTQYF

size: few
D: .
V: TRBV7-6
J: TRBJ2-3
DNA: TGTGCCAGCAGCTTACACACAGATACGCAGTATTTT
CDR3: CASSLHTDTQYF

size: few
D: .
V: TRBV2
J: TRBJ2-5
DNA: TGTGCCAGCAAGATAGGACTACGTCAAGAGACCCAGTACTTC
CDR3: CASKIGLRQETQYF

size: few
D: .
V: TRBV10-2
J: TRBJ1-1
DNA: TGCGCCAGCAGAGACTATCTCAGGAGCACTGAAGCTTTCTTT
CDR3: CASRDYLRSTEAFF

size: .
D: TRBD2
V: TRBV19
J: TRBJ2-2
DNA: TGTGCCAGTAGTATCCACCAGGGACTAGCGGGACGAAGGTGGGAGCTGTTTTTT
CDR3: CASSIHQGLAGRRWELFF

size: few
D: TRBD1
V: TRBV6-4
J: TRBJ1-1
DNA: TGTGCCAGCAGTGACTCGATGACAGGGAAAGCTTTCTTT
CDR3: CASSDSMTGKAFF

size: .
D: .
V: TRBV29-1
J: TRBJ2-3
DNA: TGCAGCCTTCAAGTAGAGGGTACAGATACGCAGTATTTT
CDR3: CSLQVEGTDTQYF

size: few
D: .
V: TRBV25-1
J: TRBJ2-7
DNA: TGTGCCAGCAGTGAATCTGGTGTCGGAGGCTCCTACGAGCAGTACTTC
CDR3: CASSESGVGGSYEQYF

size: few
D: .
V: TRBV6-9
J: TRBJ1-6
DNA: TGTGCCAGGCCGCGCGGGGGAAGCTCCTATAATTCACCCCTCCACTTT
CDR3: CARPRGGSSYNSPLHF

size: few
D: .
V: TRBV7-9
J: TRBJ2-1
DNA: TGTGCCAGCAGCGAAGCCGGGACTCGCAACAATGAGCAGTTCTTC
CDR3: CASSEAGTRNNEQFF

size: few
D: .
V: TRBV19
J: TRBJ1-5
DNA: TGTGCCAGTAGTATGTTGGCAGGGGAGAATCAGCCCCAGCATTTT
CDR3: CASSMLAGENQPQHF

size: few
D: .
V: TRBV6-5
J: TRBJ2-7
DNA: TGTGCCAGCAGTTACTCGGAAGGGAGCGAGCAGTACTTC
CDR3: CASSYSEGSEQYF

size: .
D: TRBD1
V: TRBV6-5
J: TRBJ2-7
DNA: TGTGCCAGCAGCCCTGACAGGGGGCGGTCCTACGAGCAGTACTTC
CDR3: CASSPDRGRSYEQYF

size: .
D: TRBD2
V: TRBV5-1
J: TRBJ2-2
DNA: TGCGCCAGCAGCCCATTAGCGGGAGGGCCCTCCGGGGAGCTGTTTTTT
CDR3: CASSPLAGGPSGELFF

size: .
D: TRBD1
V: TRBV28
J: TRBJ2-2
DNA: TGTGCCAGCAGTCGGTCCGGGACAGGGGGCTCCGGGGAGCTGTTTTTT
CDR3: CASSRSGTGGSGELFF

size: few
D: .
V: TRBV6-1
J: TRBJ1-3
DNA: TGTGCCAGCAGTTTATACAGGGACGATGGAAACACCATATATTTT
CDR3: CASSLYRDDGNTIYF

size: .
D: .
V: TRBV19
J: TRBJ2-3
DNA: TGTGCCAGTAGTATAGTTTGGGGGGGGGCCACAGATACGCAGTATTTT
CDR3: CASSIVWGGATDTQYF

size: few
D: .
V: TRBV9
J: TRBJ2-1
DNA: TGTGCCAGCAGCGTAGGGGCAGGGGAGCTGTGGCAGTTCTTC
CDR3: CASSVGAGELWQFF

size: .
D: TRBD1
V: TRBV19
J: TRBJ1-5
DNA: TGTGCCAGTAATGGGGGACAGAACAATCAGCCCCAGCATTTT
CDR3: CASNGGQNNQPQHF

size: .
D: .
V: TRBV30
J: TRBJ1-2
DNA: TGTGCCTGGAGCTGGAGAAGGGAGGATGGCTACACCTTC
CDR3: CAWSWRREDGYTF

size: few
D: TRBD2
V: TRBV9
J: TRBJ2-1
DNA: TGTGCCAGCAGCCGCGTAGCGGGAGACAATGAGCAGTTCTTC
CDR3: CASSRVAGDNEQFF

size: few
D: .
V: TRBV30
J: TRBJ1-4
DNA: TGTGCCTGGAGTGCCCTGCTCGGGGTAGAGAGTGAAAAACTGTTTTTT
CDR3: CAWSALLGVESEKLFF

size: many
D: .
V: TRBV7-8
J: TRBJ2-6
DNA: TGTGCCAGCCTCTCTGGGGCCAACGTCCTGACTTTC
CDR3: CASLSGANVLTF

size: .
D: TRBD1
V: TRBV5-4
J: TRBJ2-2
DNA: TGTGCCAGCAGTTCCGGGACAGGGAGAACCGGGGAGCTGTTTTTT
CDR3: CASSSGTGRTGELFF

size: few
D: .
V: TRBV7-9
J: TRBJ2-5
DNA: TGTGCCAGCAGCGTGGGGCAGAGCCAAGAGACCCAGTACTTC
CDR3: CASSVGQSQETQYF

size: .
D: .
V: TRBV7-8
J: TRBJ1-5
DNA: TGTGCCAGCAGCCATAACAGGGTTAGCAATCAGCCCCAGCATTTT
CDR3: CASSHNRVSNQPQHF

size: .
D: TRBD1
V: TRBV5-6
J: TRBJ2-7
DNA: TGTGCCAGCAGCTTGGTCGGACAGGGGTCTCCCGGGCAGTACTTC
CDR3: CASSLVGQGSPGQYF

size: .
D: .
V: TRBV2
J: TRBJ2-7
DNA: TGTGTCAGCAGTTCGACAGGTCACCTCTCCTACGAGCAGTACTTC
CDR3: CVSSSTGHLSYEQYF

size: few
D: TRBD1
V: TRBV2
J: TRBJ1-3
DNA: TGTGCCAGCAGTGTGGCCGGGACAGGCTCTGGAAACACCATATATTTT
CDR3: CASSVAGTGSGNTIYF

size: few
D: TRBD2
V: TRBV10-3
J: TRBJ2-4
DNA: TGTGCCTCCGGGGGGGAACAGTTTAAAAACATTCAGTACTTC
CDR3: CASGGEQFKNIQYF

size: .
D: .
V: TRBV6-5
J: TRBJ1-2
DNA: TGTGCCAGCAGTTTACAGGGAGCCGGGAAGGGCTACACCTTC
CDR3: CASSLQGAGKGYTF

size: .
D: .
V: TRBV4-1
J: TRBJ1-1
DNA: TGCGCCAGCAGCCAAGATCGACGGGAATCGGACACTGAAGCTTTCTTT
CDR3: CASSQDRRESDTEAFF

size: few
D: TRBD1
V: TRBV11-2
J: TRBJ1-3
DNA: TGTGCCAGCGAACAGGGGTCGGGAAACACCATATATTTT
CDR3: CASEQGSGNTIYF

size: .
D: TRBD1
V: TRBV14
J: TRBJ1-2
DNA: TGTGCCAGCAGCCAAGCCGGACAGGGCTATGGCTACACCTTC
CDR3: CASSQAGQGYGYTF

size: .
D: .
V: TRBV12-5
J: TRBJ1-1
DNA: TGTGCTAGTGTTAATGAGGGACACCTGAACACTGAAGCTTTCTTT
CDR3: CASVNEGHLNTEAFF

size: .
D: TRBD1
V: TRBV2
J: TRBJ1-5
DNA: TGTGCCAGCACCCTACAGGGGGCTAGCAATCAGCCCCAGCATTTT
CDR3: CASTLQGASNQPQHF

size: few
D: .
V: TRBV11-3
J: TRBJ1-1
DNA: TGTGCCAGCAGCTTGACCAGGGGCCCGAACACTGAAGCTTTCTTT
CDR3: CASSLTRGPNTEAFF

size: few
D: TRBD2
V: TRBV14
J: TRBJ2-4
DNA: TGTGCCAGCAGCCGACGTCCGACTAGCGGGACCTTAAACATTCAGTACTTC
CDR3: CASSRRPTSGTLNIQYF

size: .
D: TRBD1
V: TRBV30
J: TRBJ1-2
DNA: TGTGCCTGGAGGGGGGGACAGGGCTTTGGCTACACCTTC
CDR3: CAWRGGQGFGYTF

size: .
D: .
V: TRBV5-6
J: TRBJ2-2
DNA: TGTGCCAGCAGCTTGGCGGGACTCCTCACCGGGGAGCTGTTTTTT
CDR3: CASSLAGLLTGELFF

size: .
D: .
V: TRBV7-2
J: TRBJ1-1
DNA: TGTGCCAGCAGCCCCCAATCGGCAGGGACTGAAGCTTTCTTT
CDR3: CASSPQSAGTEAFF

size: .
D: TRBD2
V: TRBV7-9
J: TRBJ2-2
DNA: TGTGCCAGCAGCTTAGCGGGAGGGTCCACCGGGGAGCTGTTTTTT
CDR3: CASSLAGGSTGELFF

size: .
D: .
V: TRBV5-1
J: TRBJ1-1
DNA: TGCGCCAGCAGCTTGGCCGGGAGCACTGAAGCTTTCTTT
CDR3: CASSLAGSTEAFF

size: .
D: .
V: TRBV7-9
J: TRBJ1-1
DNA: TGTGCCAGCAGCTTAGCTATGACAGGAGTGAACACTGAAGCTTTCTTT
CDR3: CASSLAMTGVNTEAFF

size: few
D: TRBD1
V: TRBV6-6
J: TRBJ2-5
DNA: TGTGCCAGCAGTTACGCGAAGAGACAGGGGGAAGAGACCCAGTACTTC
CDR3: CASSYAKRQGEETQYF

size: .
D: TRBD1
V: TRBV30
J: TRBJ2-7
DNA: TGTGCCTGGAGCGACCGAGAACAGGGGGCTTACGAGCAGTACTTC
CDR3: CAWSDREQGAYEQYF

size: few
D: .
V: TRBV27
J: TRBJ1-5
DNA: TGTGCCAGCAGTTCGCATCAGGGGAGCAATCAGCCCCAGCATTTT
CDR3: CASSSHQGSNQPQHF

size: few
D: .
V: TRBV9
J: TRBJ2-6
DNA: TGTGCCAGTCGAAGTCAGGGCGTCTCTGGGGCCAACGTCCTGACTTTC
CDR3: CASRSQGVSGANVLTF

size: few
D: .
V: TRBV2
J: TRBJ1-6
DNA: TGTGCCAGCACCCTGGACAGTTCTCGTAGGGTAATTTCACCCCTCCACTTT
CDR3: CASTLDSSRRVISPLHF

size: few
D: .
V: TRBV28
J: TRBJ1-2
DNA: TGTGCCAGCAGTTTATCTTGGGGGGGAGGCTACACCTTC
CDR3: CASSLSWGGGYTF